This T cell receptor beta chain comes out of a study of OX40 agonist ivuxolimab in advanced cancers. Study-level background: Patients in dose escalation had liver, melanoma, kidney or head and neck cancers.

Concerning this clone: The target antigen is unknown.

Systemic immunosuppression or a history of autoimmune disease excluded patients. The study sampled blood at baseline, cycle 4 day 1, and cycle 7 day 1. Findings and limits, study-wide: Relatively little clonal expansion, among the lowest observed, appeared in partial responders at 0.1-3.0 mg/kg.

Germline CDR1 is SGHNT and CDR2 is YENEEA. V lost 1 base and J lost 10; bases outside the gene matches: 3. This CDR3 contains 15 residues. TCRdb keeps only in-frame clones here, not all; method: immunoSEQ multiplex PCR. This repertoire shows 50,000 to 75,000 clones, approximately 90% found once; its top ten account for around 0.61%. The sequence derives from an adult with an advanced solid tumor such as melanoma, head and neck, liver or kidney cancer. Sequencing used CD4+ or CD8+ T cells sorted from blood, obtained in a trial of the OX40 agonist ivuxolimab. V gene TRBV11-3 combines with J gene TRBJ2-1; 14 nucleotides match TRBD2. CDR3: CASSLGGLAGEEQFF. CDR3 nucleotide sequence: TGTGCCAGCAGCTTAGGGGGACTAGCGGGAGAGGAGCAGTTCTTC.